Here is one T cell receptor beta chain with its context. This entry is derived from a study of blood T cell repertoires in COVID-19. Study as a whole: Researchers got acute and convalescent COVID-19 samples from the United States, Italy and Spain. T cells, B-cell-depleted T cells, or PBMCs provided the cDNA or gDNA that served as material.

CDR3 length: 16 amino acids. The junction had 9 bases not matched to a gene; V was cut back by 1 base and J by 3 bases. CDR1 and CDR2 (germline): LGHDT, YNNKEL (reference sequence). Patients at the Seattle site were enrolled during active infection and followed longitudinally. In the original analysis: Amplification with reference gene primers provided the estimates of nucleated cell counts. The table came from immunoSEQ multiplex PCR; TCRdb's copy has only in-frame clones and leaves some out. The V and J calls and the clone size are those of that table, but D and trimming were determined from the DNA. The sample consists of roughly 160,000 clones, under 85% of them appearing once.

This chain links TRBV3-1 (or the pseudogene TRBV3-2) with TRBJ2-7; 7 bases map to TRBD1. This TCR came from a man older than 75 with COVID-19, enrolled during active disease. Sequenced: peripheral blood. CDR3 region: CASSQGGQMRGYEQYF. The CDR3 nucleotides read TGTGCCAGCAGCCAAGGGGGACAGATGAGGGGCTACGAGCAGTACTTC.